This T cell receptor beta chain derives from a study of identical twins. Study-wide points: Out-of-frame TCR alpha sharing in monozygotic twins exceeded recombination model predictions. Beta out-of-frame twin sharing showed a weaker excess. Because invariant MAIT and iNKT cells could be present, zero-insertion analyses could be partly confounded. Abundant cord blood beta clonotypes carried fewer insertions; memory repertoires showed none.

MiXCR, applied by TCRdb to the 5' RACE reads, yields one record per CDR3 protein. The sample carries 1.5 million to 2 million distinct CDR3 sequences, 25% to 35% recorded once. The CDR3 sequence is 10 residues long. Germline CDR1 reads DFQATT; CDR2 reads SNEGSKA (reference sequence). The V end lost 3 bases, the J end lost 2 bases, and 2 bases lay between the germline ends. The sample holds many counts of this clonotype. Its antigen is not known. This sequence joins TRBV20-1 and TRBJ2-7; D is unclear. Source material: cord blood. The source of this sequence is a newborn girl in good health. The CDR3 sequence: CSASTYEQYF. The CDR3 nucleotides read TGCAGTGCTAGCACCTACGAGCAGTACTTC.